This passage covers 22 T cell receptor beta chains from one sample sequenced in a study of type 1 and type 2 diabetes patients. Amplification started from genomic DNA. A primer set of 30 forward and 13 reverse primers amplified the CDR3. In TCRdb, the multiplex PCR reads were re-called with MiXCR into one record per CDR3 protein. This sample has 250,000 or so distinct CDR3 sequences; more than 45% occur once, and the top ten carry around 13%. Specimen: peripheral blood mononuclear cells (PBMCs). These receptors all come from a man aged 18 to 29 with type 2 diabetes.

The chain joins TRBV12-3 or TRBV12-4 to TRBJ2-5; 7 nucleotides align to TRBD2. V lost 2 bases to trimming and J lost 0 bases; unmatched junction nucleotides: 3. This CDR3 is built from 15 residues. The CDR3 DNA follows: TGTGCCAGCAGTTTAAGCGGGAATAACCAAGAGACCCAGTACTTC. Protein sequence: CASSLSGNNQETQYF.

This clonotype was observed a few times. The CDR3 nucleotides are TGTGCCAGCAGCCGTCGAGGGGTGGTCTACGAGCAGTACTTC. Its translation is CASSRRGVVYEQYF. This chain uses TRBV27 with TRBJ2-7, with D possibly called TRBD1 or TRBD2 (5 bases each). Germline CDR1 MNHEY, CDR2 SMNVEV (reference sequence). The CDR3 consists of 14 residues. Trimming left V 6 bases short and J 3 bases short, with 15 bases between.

CDR3 residues: CASNLSPDLGRRESYEQYF. The CDR3 DNA sequence: TGTGCCAGCAACCTTTCTCCGGACCTCGGAAGAAGAGAGTCCTACGAGCAGTACTTC. The rearrangement joins TRBV6-6 to TRBJ2-7, with D hard to call. V was pared by 7 bases and J by 1 base, with 29 bases between. From germline, CDR1 is MNHNY and CDR2 SVGAGI (reference sequence). The CDR3 totals 19 residues.

This clonotype was found once. The chain is built from TRBV29-1 and TRBJ2-1, with 12 bases identical to TRBD2. Germline V gives CDR1 SQVTM, CDR2 ANQGSEA. The CDR3 contains 16 residues. CDR3 DNA: TGCAGTGCTAGAGAGACACTAGCGGGAGGCTACAATGAGCAGTTCTTC. Amino acids: CSARETLAGGYNEQFF.

This sequence joins TRBV25-1 and TRBJ1-1, with 7 bases that match TRBD1. CDR1 and CDR2 (germline): MGHDK, SYGVNS. The CDR3 has 21 residues. J gave up 4 bases and V 5 bases, and 28 bases lay outside the gene matches. CDR3 loop: CASSYSLQGQVPLPSGTEAFF. For the CDR3, the DNA is TGTGCCAGCAGTTACTCGCTACAGGGGCAAGTTCCCCTCCCTTCGGGCACTGAAGCTTTCTTT.

The chain links TRBV28 to TRBJ1-5; D is perhaps TRBD1 (6 bases). Deletions cut 7 bases from V and 6 bases from J, with 13 bases between. CDR3 size: 13 residues. CDR1 and CDR2 from the germline V gene are MDHEN and SYDVKM. In DNA, the CDR3 is TGTGCCAGCAACAGGGAAGGGAGTCAGCCCCAGCATTTT. It specifies CASNREGSQPQHF.

A word on this clonotype: A junction end diverges from the germline sequence, so it may reflect a read error. The chain couples TRBV9 to TRBJ2-3; 11 positions agree with TRBD2. This CDR3 contains 18 residues. The germline V gene has CDR1 SGDLS and CDR2 YYNGEE. CDR3 bases: TGCGCCAGCAGCCAAATAATAGCGGGAGGGCTCCGTACAGATACGCAGTATTTT. Translating it yields CASSQIIAGGLRTDTQYF.

In nucleotides, the CDR3 is TGTGCCTGGACGGACAGGGAGACCGGGGAGCTGTTTTTT. Encoded protein: CAWTDRETGELFF. The chain recombines TRBV30 with TRBJ2-2; 8 bases line up with TRBD1. CDR1 is GTSNPN, CDR2 SVGIG, per germline (reference sequence). This CDR3 has 13 residues. V was pared by 4 bases and J by 5 bases, with 3 bases of the junction left unmatched.

In its sample, this clonotype was seen many times. The chain carries TRBV7-8 and TRBJ1-6; 9 bases are a match to TRBD1. There are 14 residues in the CDR3. Germline trimming cut 5 bases from V and 7 bases from J; bases unmatched to any gene: 3. Germline CDR1 is SGHVS and CDR2 is FQNEAQ. This CDR3 reads CASSMTGGNSPLHF. The DNA of the CDR3 is TGTGCCAGCAGCATGACAGGGGGAAATTCACCCCTCCACTTT.

This clonotype has a handful of counts. The chain uses TRBV10-1 and TRBJ1-1; TRBD1 is a possible D gene (6 bases). The V gene lost 3 bases and the J gene lost 1 base, with 12 bases spanning the gap. The CDR3 length is 15 residues. Germline CDR1 reads WNHNN; CDR2 reads SYGVQD (reference sequence). The CDR3 region has the DNA TGCGCCAGCAGTGAAGGGGGGACAACGAACACTGAAGCTTTCTTT. Translation gives CASSEGGTTNTEAFF.

The chain joins TRBV6-5 to TRBJ2-3; tentative D call: TRBD2 (5 bases). V was clipped by 5 bases and J by 0 bases, with 12 bases between them. Germline-derived CDR1 and CDR2 are MNHEY and SVGAGI. The CDR3 loop spans 15 amino acids. Written as DNA, the CDR3 is TGTGCCAGCAGTGAGATGCGGGCTAGCACAGATACGCAGTATTTT. This gives the protein CASSEMRASTDTQYF.

The chain uses TRBV19 and TRBJ2-1; maybe TRBD2 (6 bases). Germline V gene sequence: CDR1 LNHDA, CDR2 SQIVND (reference sequence). CDR3 length: 17 residues. V gave up 10 bases and J gave up 2 bases, with 24 bases separating them. The chain's CDR3 is CATSHRGRLAAYNEQFF. CDR3 nucleotide sequence: TGTGCCACTTCCCACCGAGGGAGATTAGCGGCCTACAATGAGCAGTTCTTC.

The chain combines TRBV6-1 with TRBJ2-4; D is possibly TRBD1 or TRBD2 (5 bases each). The V end lost 6 bases, the J end lost 0 bases, and 15 bases lay between the germline ends. The CDR3 length is 16 residues. Germline values: CDR1 MNHNS, CDR2 SASEGT. The CDR3 DNA follows: TGTGCCAGCAGCTACGTGGGGGAACTAGCCAAAAACATTCAGTACTTC. Translation: CASSYVGELAKNIQYF.

J is TRBJ2-5 and V is TRBV3-1; no firm D call. V was cut by 3 bases and J by 2 bases, with 13 bases left in between. Germline CDR1 and CDR2: LGHDT and YNNKEL (reference sequence). This CDR3 has 15 amino acids. CDR3: CASSQGGVGQETQYF. CDR3 sequence (DNA): TGTGCCAGCAGCCAGGGCGGAGTGGGGCAAGAGACCCAGTACTTC.

The rearrangement links TRBV5-1 to TRBJ1-6; unclear D gene. The CDR3 runs 14 residues. From germline, CDR1 is SGHRS and CDR2 YFSETQ. V lost 0 bases to trimming and J lost 9 bases, with 10 bases between them. This CDR3 is CASSLGGWGSPLHF. The CDR3 DNA reads as TGCGCCAGCAGCTTGGGGGGTTGGGGTTCACCCCTCCACTTT. The complete variable domain, with remaining parts taken from reference TRBV5-1 and TRBJ1-6, reads KAGVTQTPRYLIKTRGQQVTLSCSPISGHRSVSWYQQTPGQGLQFLFEYFSETQRNKGNFPGRFSGRQFSNSRSEMNVSTLELGDSALYLCASSLGGWGSPLHFGNGTRLTVT.

The table lists this clonotype with a few counts. The V gene is TRBV10-3, the J gene TRBJ2-7; 8 nucleotides align to TRBD1. The CDR3 is 12 residues long. Germline V CDR1 and CDR2: ENHRY, SYGVKD. With V trimmed by 10 bases and J by 7 bases, 9 bases remained unmatched. The CDR3 here is CATQGAKGEQYF. For the CDR3, the DNA is TGTGCCACCCAGGGGGCGAAGGGTGAGCAGTACTTC.

This clonotype was observed once. The chain is built from TRBV10-2 and TRBJ2-3; D ambiguous. V was clipped by 7 bases and J by 3 bases, with 5 bases between them. CDR3 length: 11 amino acids. Germline assignment: CDR1 WSHSY and CDR2 SAAADI. CDR3: CASKGTDTQYF. The CDR3 DNA reads TGCGCCAGCAAGGGTACAGATACGCAGTATTTT.

V gene TRBV9 combines with J gene TRBJ2-2; D remains ambiguous. V shed 0 bases and J shed 7 bases, with 7 bases lying between them. Germline-derived CDR1 and CDR2 are SGDLS and YYNGEE. The CDR3 runs to 13 residues. DNA of the CDR3: TGTGCCAGCAGCGTAGGGCCCAACGGGGAGCTGTTTTTT. This sequence encodes CASSVGPNGELFF.

This clonotype was seen a handful of times. V gene TRBV19 combines with J gene TRBJ1-2; no definite D call. CDR3 size: 11 residues. The V gene's germline CDR1 is LNHDA and CDR2 SQIVND (reference sequence). V was clipped by 4 bases and J by 7 bases, with 7 bases between them. The CDR3 coding sequence is TGTGCCAGTAGTAATCGGGTTGGCTACACCTTC. This translates into CASSNRVGYTF.

The rearrangement links TRBV2 to TRBJ2-7, with 9 nucleotides matching TRBD1. CDR1 SNHLY and CDR2 FYNNEI come from the germline V gene. V lost 6 bases, J lost 4 bases, and 7 bases stayed unmatched. The CDR3 covers 14 residues. The CDR3 region is CASSPGTGRYEQYF. The DNA for the CDR3 is TGTGCCAGCAGCCCCGGGACAGGGAGATACGAGCAGTACTTC.

V usage is TRBV6-6 and J usage is TRBJ1-1; D is uncertain. Trimming stripped 7 bases from V and 3 bases from J, with 9 bases between. This CDR3 has 12 residues. Germline CDR1 is MNHNY and CDR2 is SVGAGI (reference sequence). For the CDR3, the DNA is TGTGCCAGCAATCGAATATACACTGAAGCTTTCTTT. Translating it yields CASNRIYTEAFF.

Ten or more counts support this clonotype. This chain uses TRBV12-3 or TRBV12-4 with TRBJ1-5, with 7 bases that match TRBD1. With 2 bases clipped from V and 4 bases from J, the junction kept 2 bases outside the gene matches. This CDR3 is built from 14 residues. The CDR3 here is CASSLLGQNQPQHF. The CDR3 region has the DNA TGTGCCAGCAGTTTATTGGGACAGAATCAGCCCCAGCATTTT.